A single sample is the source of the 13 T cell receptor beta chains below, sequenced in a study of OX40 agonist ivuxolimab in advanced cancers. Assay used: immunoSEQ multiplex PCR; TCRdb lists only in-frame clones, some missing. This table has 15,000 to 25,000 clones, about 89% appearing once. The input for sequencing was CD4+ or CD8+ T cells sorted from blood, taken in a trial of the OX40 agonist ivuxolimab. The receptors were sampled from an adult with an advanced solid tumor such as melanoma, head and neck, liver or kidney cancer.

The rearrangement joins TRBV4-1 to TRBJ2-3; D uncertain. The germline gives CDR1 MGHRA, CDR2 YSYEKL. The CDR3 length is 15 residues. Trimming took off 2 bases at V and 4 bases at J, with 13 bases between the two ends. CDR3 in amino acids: CASSQTAKVADTQYF. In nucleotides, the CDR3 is TGCGCCAGCAGCCAAACTGCCAAGGTCGCAGATACGCAGTATTTT.

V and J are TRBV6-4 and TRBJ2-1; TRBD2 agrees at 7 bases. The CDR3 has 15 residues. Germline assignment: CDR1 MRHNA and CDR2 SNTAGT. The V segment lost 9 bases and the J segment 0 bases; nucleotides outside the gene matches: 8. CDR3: CARELASSSYNEQFF. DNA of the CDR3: TGTGCCAGAGAACTAGCGTCTAGCTCCTACAATGAGCAGTTCTTC.

DNA of the CDR3: TGTGCCAGTAGTATAGCGGGAGCCACAGATACGCAGTATTTT. Its protein product is CASSIAGATDTQYF. This chain links TRBV19 with TRBJ2-3; D might be TRBD2 (6 bases). V was pared by 1 base and J by 2 bases, with 7 bases between. This CDR3 has 14 residues. In germline, CDR1 is LNHDA, CDR2 SQIVND (reference sequence).

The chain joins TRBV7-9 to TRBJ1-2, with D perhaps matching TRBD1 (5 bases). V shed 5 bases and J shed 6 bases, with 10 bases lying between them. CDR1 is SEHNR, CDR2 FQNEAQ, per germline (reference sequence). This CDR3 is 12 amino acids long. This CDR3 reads CASSPGGDGYTF. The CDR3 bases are TGTGCCAGCAGCCCTGGGGGAGATGGCTACACCTTC.

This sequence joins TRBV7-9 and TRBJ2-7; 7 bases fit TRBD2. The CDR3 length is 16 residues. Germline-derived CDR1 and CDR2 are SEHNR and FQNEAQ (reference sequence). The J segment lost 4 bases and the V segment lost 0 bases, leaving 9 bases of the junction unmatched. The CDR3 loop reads CASSLAPSSGWYEQYF. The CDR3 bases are TGTGCCAGCAGCTTAGCGCCGAGTAGCGGGTGGTACGAGCAGTACTTC.

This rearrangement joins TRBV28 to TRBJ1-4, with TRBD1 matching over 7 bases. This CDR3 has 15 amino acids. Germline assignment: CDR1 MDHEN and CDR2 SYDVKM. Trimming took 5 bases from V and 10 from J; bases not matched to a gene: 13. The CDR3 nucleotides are TGTGCCAGCAGTCCTATAGGGGGCGATTGGGTAAAACTGTTTTTT. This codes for CASSPIGGDWVKLFF.

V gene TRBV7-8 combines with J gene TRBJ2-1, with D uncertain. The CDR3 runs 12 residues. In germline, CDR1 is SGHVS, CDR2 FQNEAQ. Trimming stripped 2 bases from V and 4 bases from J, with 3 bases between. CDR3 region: CASSLPYNEQFF. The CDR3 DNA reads TGTGCCAGCAGCTTACCGTACAATGAGCAGTTCTTC.

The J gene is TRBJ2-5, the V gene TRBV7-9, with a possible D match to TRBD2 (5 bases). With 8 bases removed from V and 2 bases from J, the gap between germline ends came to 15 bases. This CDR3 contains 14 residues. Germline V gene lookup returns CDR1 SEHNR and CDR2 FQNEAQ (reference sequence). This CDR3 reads CASHYQGLQETQYF. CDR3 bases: TGTGCCAGCCACTATCAAGGACTTCAAGAGACCCAGTACTTC. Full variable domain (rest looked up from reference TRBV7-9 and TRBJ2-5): DTGVSQNPRHKITKRGQNVTFRCDPISEHNRLYWYRQTLGQGPEFLTYFQNEAQLEKSRLLSDRFSAERPKGSFSTLEIQRTEQGDSAMYLCASHYQGLQETQYFGPGTRLLVL.

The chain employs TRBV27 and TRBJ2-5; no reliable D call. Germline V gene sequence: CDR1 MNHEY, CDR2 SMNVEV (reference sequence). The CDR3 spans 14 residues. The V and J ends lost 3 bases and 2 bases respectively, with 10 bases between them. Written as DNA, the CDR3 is TGTGCCAGCAGTTTGGGGTGGAGACAAGAGACCCAGTACTTC. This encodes CASSLGWRQETQYF.

This chain's CDR3 is CASSPTVGGWTQYF. As DNA, the CDR3 is TGTGCCAGCAGCCCCACTGTAGGGGGATGGACCCAGTACTTC. The genes are TRBV28 and TRBJ2-5, with D possibly TRBD1 on 6 matching bases. Germline V CDR1 and CDR2: MDHEN, SYDVKM. The CDR3 is 14 residues long. Trimming cost V 6 bases and J 7 bases, with 18 bases left between them.

CDR3 region: CASSSSGTAAFQAKNIQYF. The CDR3 DNA follows: TGTGCCAGCAGCTCATCCGGGACAGCCGCATTTCAAGCCAAAAACATTCAGTACTTC. The chain uses TRBV13 and TRBJ2-4; 7 bases match TRBD1. V lost 4 bases to trimming and J lost 0 bases; unmatched junction nucleotides: 15. CDR3 length: 19 amino acids. Germline V gene data show CDR1 as PRHDT and CDR2 as FYEKMQ (reference sequence).

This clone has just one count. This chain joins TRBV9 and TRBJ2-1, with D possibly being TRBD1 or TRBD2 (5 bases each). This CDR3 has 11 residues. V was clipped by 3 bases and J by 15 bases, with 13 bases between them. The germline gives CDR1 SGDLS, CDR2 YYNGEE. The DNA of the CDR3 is TGTGCCAGCAGCGCCGGGACGATTCCGTTCTTC. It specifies CASSAGTIPFF.

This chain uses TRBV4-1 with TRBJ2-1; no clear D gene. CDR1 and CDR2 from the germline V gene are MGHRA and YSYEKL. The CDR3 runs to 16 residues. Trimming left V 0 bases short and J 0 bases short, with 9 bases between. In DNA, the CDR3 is TGCGCCAGCAGCCAAGAAGTGGCAGGCTCCTACAATGAGCAGTTCTTC. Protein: CASSQEVAGSYNEQFF.